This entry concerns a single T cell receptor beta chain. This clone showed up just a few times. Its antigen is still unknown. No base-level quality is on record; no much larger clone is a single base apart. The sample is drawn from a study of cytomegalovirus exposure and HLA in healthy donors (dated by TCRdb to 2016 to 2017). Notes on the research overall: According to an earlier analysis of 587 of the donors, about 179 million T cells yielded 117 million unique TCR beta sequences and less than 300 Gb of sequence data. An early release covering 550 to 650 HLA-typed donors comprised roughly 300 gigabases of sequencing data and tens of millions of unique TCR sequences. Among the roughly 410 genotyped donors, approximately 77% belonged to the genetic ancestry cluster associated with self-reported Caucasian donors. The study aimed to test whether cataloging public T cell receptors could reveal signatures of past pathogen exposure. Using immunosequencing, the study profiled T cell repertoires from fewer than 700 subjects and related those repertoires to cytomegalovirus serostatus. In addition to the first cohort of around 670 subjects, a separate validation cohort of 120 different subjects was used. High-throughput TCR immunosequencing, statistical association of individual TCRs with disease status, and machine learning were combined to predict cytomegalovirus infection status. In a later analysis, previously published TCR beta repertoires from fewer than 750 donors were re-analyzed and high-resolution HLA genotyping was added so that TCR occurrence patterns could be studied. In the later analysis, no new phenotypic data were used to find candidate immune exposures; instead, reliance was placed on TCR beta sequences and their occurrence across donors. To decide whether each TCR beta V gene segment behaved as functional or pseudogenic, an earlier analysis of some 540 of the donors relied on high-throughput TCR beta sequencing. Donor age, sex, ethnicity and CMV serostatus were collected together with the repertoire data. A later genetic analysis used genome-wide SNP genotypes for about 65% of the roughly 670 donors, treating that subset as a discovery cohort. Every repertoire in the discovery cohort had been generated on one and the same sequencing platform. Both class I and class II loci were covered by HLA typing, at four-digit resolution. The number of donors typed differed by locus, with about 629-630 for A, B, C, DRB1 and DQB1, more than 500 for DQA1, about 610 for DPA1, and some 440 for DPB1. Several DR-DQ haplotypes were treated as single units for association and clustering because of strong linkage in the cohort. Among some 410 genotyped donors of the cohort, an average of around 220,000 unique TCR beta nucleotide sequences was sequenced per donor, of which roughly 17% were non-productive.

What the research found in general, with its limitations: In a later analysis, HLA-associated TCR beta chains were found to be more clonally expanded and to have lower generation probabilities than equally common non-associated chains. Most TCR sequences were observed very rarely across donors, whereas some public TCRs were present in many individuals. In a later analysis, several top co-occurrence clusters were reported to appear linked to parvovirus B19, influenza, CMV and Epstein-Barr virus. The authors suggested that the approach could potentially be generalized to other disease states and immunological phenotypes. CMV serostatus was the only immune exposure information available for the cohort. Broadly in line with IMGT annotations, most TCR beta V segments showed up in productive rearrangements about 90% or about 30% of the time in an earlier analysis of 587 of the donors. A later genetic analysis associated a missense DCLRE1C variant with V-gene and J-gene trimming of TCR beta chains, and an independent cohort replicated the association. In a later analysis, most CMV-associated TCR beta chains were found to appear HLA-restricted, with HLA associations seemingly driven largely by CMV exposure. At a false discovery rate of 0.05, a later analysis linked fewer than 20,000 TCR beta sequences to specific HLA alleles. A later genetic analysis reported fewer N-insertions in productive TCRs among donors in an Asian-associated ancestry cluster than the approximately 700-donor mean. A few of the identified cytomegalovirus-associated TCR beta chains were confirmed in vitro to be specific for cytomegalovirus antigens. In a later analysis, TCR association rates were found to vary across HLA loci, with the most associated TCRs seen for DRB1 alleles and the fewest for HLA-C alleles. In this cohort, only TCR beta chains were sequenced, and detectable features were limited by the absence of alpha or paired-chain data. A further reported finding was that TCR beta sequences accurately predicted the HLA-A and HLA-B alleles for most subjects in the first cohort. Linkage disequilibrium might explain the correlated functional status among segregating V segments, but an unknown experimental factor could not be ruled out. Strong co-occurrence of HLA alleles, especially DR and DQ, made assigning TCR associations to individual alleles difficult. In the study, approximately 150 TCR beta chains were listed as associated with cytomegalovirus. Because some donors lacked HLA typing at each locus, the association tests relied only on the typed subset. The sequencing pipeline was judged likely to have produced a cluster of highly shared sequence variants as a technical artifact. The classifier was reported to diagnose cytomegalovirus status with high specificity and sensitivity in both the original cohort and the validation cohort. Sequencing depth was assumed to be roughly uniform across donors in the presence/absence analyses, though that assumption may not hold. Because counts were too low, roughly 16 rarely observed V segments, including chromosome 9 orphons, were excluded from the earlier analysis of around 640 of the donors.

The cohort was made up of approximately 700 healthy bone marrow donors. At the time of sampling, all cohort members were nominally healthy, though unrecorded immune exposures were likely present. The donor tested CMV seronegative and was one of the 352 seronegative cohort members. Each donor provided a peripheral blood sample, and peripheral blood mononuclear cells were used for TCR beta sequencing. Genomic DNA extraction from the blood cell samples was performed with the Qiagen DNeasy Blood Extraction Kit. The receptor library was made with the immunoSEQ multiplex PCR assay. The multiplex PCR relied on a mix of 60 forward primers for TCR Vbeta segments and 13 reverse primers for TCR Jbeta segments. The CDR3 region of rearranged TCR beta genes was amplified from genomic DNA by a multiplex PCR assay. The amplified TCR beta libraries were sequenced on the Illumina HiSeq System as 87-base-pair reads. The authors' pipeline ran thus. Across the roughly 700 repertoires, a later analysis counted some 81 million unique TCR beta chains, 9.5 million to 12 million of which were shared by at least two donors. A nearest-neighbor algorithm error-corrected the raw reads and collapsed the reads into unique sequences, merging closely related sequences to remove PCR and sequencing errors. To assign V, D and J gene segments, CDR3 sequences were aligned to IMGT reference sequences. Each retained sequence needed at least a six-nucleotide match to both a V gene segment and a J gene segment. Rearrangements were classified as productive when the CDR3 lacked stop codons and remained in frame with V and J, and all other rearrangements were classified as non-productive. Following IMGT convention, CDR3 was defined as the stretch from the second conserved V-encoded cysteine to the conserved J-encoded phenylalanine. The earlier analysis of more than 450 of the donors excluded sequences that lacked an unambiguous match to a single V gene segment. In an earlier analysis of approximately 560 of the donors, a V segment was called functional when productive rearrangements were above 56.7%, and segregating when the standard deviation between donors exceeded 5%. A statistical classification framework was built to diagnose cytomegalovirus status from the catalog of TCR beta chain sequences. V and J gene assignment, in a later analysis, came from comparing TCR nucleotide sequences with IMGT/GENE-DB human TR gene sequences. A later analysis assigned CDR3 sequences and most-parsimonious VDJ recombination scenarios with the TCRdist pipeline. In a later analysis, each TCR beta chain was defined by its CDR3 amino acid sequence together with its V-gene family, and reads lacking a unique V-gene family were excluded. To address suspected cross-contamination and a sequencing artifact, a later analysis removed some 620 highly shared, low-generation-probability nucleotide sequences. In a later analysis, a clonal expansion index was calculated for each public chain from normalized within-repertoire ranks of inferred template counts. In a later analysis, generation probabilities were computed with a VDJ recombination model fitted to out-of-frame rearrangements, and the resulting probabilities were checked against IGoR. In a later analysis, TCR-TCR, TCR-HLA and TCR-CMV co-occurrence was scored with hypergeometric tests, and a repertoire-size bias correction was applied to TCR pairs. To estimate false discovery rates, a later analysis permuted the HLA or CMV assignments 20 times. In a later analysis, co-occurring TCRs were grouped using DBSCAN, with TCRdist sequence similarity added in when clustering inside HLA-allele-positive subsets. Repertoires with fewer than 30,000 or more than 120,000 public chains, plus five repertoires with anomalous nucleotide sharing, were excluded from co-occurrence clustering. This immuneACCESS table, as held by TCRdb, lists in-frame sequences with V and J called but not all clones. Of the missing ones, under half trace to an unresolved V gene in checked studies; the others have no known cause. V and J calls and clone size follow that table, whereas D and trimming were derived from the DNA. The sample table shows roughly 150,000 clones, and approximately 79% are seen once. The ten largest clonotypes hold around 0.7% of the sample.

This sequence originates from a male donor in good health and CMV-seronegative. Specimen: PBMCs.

The DNA is as follows: TGTGCCAGCAGTTACGCGACCGTCAGGGAGGATGAGCAGTTCTTC. This is translated as CASSYATVREDEQFF. The chain joins TRBV6-6 to TRBJ2-1; tentative D gene TRBD2, with 6 bases matching. V sheds 2 bases and J sheds 8 bases, leaving 16 bases between their ends. CDR1 MNHNY and CDR2 SVGAGI were looked up in the germline V gene (reference sequence). The CDR3 sequence holds 15 residues, the cysteine and phenylalanine included. Just the 45-base CDR3 DNA is kept, in frame starting at base 1.